This T cell receptor (beta chain) is from a study of blood T cells in healthy people across ages. General study points: Diversity estimates drawn from one million T cells were deemed underestimates.

The second PCR ran roughly 6 to 11 cycles with a sample-barcoded 5' primer and J-beta primers. Every molecule of cDNA carried a tag from a template-switch adaptor with 12 random nucleotides. Paired-end reads containing CDR3 totaled no fewer than 2.5 million for each sample. Each CDR3 protein is one row after TCRdb ran MiXCR on the 5' RACE reads. The sample consists of about 1.8 million distinct CDR3 sequences, around 48% of them appearing once. Points on this clonotype: Antigen specificity is unknown.

V was cut by 5 bases and J by 4 bases, with 12 bases left in between. Germline-derived CDR1 and CDR2 are SEHNR and FQNEAQ (reference sequence). This CDR3 has 15 residues. Isolated PBMCs totaled at least 7 million in each sample. The receptor's source is a woman aged 40 to 50 in good health. The sequenced material came from blood. The chain carries TRBV7-9 and TRBJ2-6, with a possible D match to TRBD1 (6 bases). The CDR3 region has the DNA TGTGCCAGCAGCGCCAGGGGTAGGGGGGCCAACGTCCTGACTTTC. It is translated as CASSARGRGANVLTF.